Following are 25 T cell receptor beta chains from one sample sequenced in a study of type 1 and type 2 diabetes patients. PCR was run on genomic DNA. The TCR beta CDR3 region was amplified using 30 forward and 13 reverse primers. MiXCR was run by TCRdb on the multiplex PCR reads, yielding one entry per CDR3 protein. The sample lists about 270,000 distinct CDR3 sequences, around 47% occurring once. Material for sequencing was peripheral blood mononuclear cells (PBMCs). These receptors came from a man younger than 35 with type 2 diabetes.

This clonotype was counted between two and nine times. The V and J genes are TRBV6-5 and TRBJ2-7; D gene ambiguous. V was trimmed by 4 bases and J by 1 base, leaving 14 bases between them. Germline V gene data show CDR1 as MNHEY and CDR2 as SVGAGI. The CDR3 runs 15 residues. Here the CDR3 reads CASSLERKPSYEQYF. The CDR3 DNA follows: TGTGCCAGCAGTTTGGAGAGAAAACCATCCTACGAGCAGTACTTC.

The V and J genes are TRBV29-1 and TRBJ1-2; D not resolved. V lost 5 bases and J lost 4, with 14 bases in between. The CDR3 runs to 13 residues. Germline-derived CDR1 and CDR2 are SQVTM and ANQGSEA. The DNA of the CDR3 is TGCAGCGTTAAGGTTCCCAGCCTCTATGGCTACACCTTC. It is translated as CSVKVPSLYGYTF. The variable domain in full, with the rest retrieved from reference TRBV29-1 and TRBJ1-2, is SAVISQKPSRDICQRGTSLTIQCQVDSQVTMMFWYRQQPGQSLTLIATANQGSEATYESGFVIDKFPISRPNLTFSTLTVSNMSPEDSSIYLCSVKVPSLYGYTFGSGTRLTVV.

The gene calls are TRBV6-5 and TRBJ2-7; maybe TRBD2 (5 bases). Trimming took off 5 bases at V and 3 bases at J, with 20 bases between the two ends. The V gene's germline CDR1 is MNHEY and CDR2 SVGAGI. This CDR3 is 16 amino acids long. CDR3 sequence: CASSGSRAGSLYEQYF. The CDR3 DNA reads as TGTGCCAGCAGTGGATCCCGGGCGGGCTCCCTCTACGAGCAGTACTTC.

The gene calls are TRBV5-5 and TRBJ2-5; D is unclear. CDR1 and CDR2 from the germline V gene are SGHKS and YYEKEE (reference sequence). V was pared by 2 bases and J by 1 base, with 6 bases between. This CDR3 region has 13 residues. The CDR3 nucleotides read TGTGCCAGCAGCTTCAGTTCCCAAGAGACCCAGTACTTC. This codes for CASSFSSQETQYF.

This clonotype has just a few counts. DNA of the CDR3: TGTGCCATACACTCCGGGACAGGCTCCTACGAGCAGTACTTC. Encoded protein: CAIHSGTGSYEQYF. This rearrangement joins TRBV10-3 to TRBJ2-7; 8 positions match TRBD1. The CDR3 is 14 amino acids. V dropped 9 bases and J dropped 0; count of bases not matched to a gene: 7. Germline values: CDR1 ENHRY, CDR2 SYGVKD.

The chain joins TRBV25-1 to TRBJ1-1; weak D call: TRBD1 (5 bases). The CDR3 consists of 15 residues. The V end lost 5 bases, the J end lost 3 bases, and 16 bases lay between the germline ends. Per the germline V gene, CDR1 is MGHDK and CDR2 is SYGVNS. Here the CDR3 reads CASSSPWGGDTEAFF. Written as DNA, the CDR3 is TGTGCCAGCAGTTCACCTTGGGGAGGGGACACTGAAGCTTTCTTT.

V is TRBV12-3 or TRBV12-4 and J is TRBJ2-2; weak D call: TRBD1 (5 bases). Trimming cost V 6 bases and J 4 bases, with 15 bases left between them. This CDR3 contains 15 residues. CDR3 coding DNA: TGTGCCAGCAGCTTCAGGGCTACTTCCACCGGGGAGCTGTTTTTT. Translation: CASSFRATSTGELFF.

In its sample, this clonotype was seen a few times. The chain joins TRBV14 to TRBJ1-2, with D uncertain. The CDR3 extends over 15 amino acids. Germline assignment: CDR1 SGHDN and CDR2 FVKESK. Trimming removed 0 bases at V and 5 bases at J, with 13 bases between. CDR3 sequence: CASSQDLTEPYGYTF. In DNA, the CDR3 is TGTGCCAGCAGCCAAGATCTCACGGAACCTTATGGCTACACCTTC.

This chain joins TRBV27 and TRBJ1-2; D call uncertain. Germline V gives CDR1 MNHEY, CDR2 SMNVEV (reference sequence). V was clipped by 6 bases and J by 3 bases, with 2 bases between them. The length of the CDR3 is 10 residues. CDR3 nucleotides: TGTGCCAGCAGCTACTATGGCTACACCTTC. It yields the protein CASSYYGYTF.

This clonotype was observed a few times. The junction and the germline gene differ at one end; a read error may be behind it. The chain couples TRBV7-2 to TRBJ2-1; TRBD2 aligns across 8 bases. CDR3 length: 11 residues. In germline, CDR1 is SGHTA, CDR2 FQGNSA. The CDR3 DNA follows: TGTGCCAGAGGGGCCCGGGAGGGCCTAGTCTTC. It encodes CARGAREGLVF. The full variable domain, its missing parts supplied by reference TRBV7-2 and TRBJ2-1, is GAGVSQSPSNKVTEKGKDVELRCDPISGHTALYWYRQSLGQGLEFLIYFQGNSAPDKSGLPSDRFSAERTGGSVSTLTIQRTQQEDSAVYLCARGAREGLVFGPGTRLTVL.

The chain employs TRBV27 and TRBJ2-2; 8 bases agree with TRBD2. The CDR3 is made up of 16 amino acids. J was trimmed by 5 bases and V by 1 base; bases with no gene match: 6. From germline, CDR1 is MNHEY and CDR2 SMNVEV (reference sequence). CDR3 sequence reads: CASSLFSGGRTGELFF. The CDR3 DNA is TGTGCCAGCAGTTTATTTTCGGGGGGGCGGACCGGGGAGCTGTTTTTT.

This rearrangement joins TRBV19 to TRBJ2-3, with a tentative D call TRBD2 (7 bases). The CDR3 is made up of 15 amino acids. Germline assignment: CDR1 LNHDA and CDR2 SQIVND (reference sequence). V was trimmed by 5 bases and J by 2 bases, leaving 14 bases between them. This chain's CDR3 is CASSLPRGATDTQYF. The CDR3 DNA is TGTGCCAGTAGTCTCCCCCGGGGGGCCACAGATACGCAGTATTTT.

This clonotype was observed a handful of times. The V gene is TRBV2, the J gene TRBJ2-7; 7 nucleotides align to TRBD2. V gave up 9 bases and J gave up 3 bases; unmatched junction bases: 8. The CDR3 sequence is 13 residues long. In germline, CDR1 is SNHLY, CDR2 FYNNEI. The DNA for the CDR3 is TGTGCCAGTGCCCGGGGGGTTGGCTACGAGCAGTACTTC. This encodes CASARGVGYEQYF.

The chain combines TRBV6-4 with TRBJ2-2; D is uncertain. Trimming shortened V by 0 bases and J by 6 bases, and 5 bases separated the two germline ends. Germline assignment: CDR1 MRHNA and CDR2 SNTAGT. There are 13 residues in the CDR3. CDR3 loop: CASSDSQAGELFF. As DNA, the CDR3 is TGTGCCAGCAGTGACTCGCAGGCCGGGGAGCTGTTTTTT.

This clonotype was found a few times. This chain joins TRBV10-3 and TRBJ1-1, with a possible D match to TRBD1 (5 bases). The length of the CDR3 is 14 residues. Germline V gives CDR1 ENHRY, CDR2 SYGVKD. V shed 7 bases and J shed 5 bases, with 17 bases lying between them. CDR3 loop: CAIKAWGLRTEAFF. As DNA, the CDR3 is TGTGCCATCAAGGCTTGGGGGTTGAGGACTGAAGCTTTCTTT.

This clonotype was picked up many times. The rearrangement uses TRBV4-3 and TRBJ2-2; a weak D match, TRBD1 (5 bases). This CDR3 has 16 amino acids. V lost 0 bases and J lost 1, with 9 bases in between. CDR1 and CDR2 (germline): LGHNA, YSLEER. The CDR3 region is CASSQDGARNTGELFF. The CDR3 nucleotides are TGCGCCAGCAGCCAAGATGGGGCAAGGAACACCGGGGAGCTGTTTTTT.

The chain couples TRBV7-3 to TRBJ2-5, with D tentatively TRBD1 or TRBD2 (5 bases each). CDR1 SGHTA and CDR2 FQGTGA come from the germline V gene. Trimming pared 4 bases from V and 5 bases from J, leaving 17 bases between. The CDR3 consists of 15 residues. The CDR3 DNA sequence: TGTGCCAGCAGCTCCCAGCCCGGGGCATGGGAGACCCAGTACTTC. Translated, it gives CASSSQPGAWETQYF.

Comment on this clonotype: A read error is possible here, since a much larger clone lies one base away. The chain couples TRBV25-1 to TRBJ1-4, with D maybe TRBD1 (5 bases). The CDR3 spans 12 residues. From germline, CDR1 is MGHDK and CDR2 SYGVNS. The CDR3 region has the DNA TGTGCCAGCAGCCAGGGTAATGAAATACTGTTTTTT. It specifies CASSQGNEILFF.

This clonotype was counted a few times. For the CDR3, the DNA is TGCAGCGTTCCACGCGCCGGGACTACCACCTACAATGAGCAGTTCTTC. Protein sequence: CSVPRAGTTTYNEQFF. The chain couples TRBV29-1 to TRBJ2-1, with 7 bases aligning to TRBD2. Per germline, CDR1 SQVTM and CDR2 ANQGSEA. Trimming cost V 5 bases and J 2 bases; bases outside gene matches: 12. There are 16 residues in the CDR3.

Comments on this clonotype: The germline gene is not matched at one end of the junction; a read error may be the cause. CDR3 sequence (DNA): TGCAGTGCTAGTGAACTAGCGGGGACTCAAGAGACCCAGCACTTC. It specifies CSASELAGTQETQHF. The V and J genes are TRBV20-1 and TRBJ2-5, with TRBD2 matching 10 bases. The CDR3 runs 15 residues. Germline V gene sequence: CDR1 DFQATT, CDR2 SNEGSKA (reference sequence).

This sequence joins TRBV7-2 and TRBJ2-5; perhaps TRBD1 as D (6 bases). The V and J ends lost 3 bases and 6 bases respectively, with 23 bases between them. The CDR3 extends over 17 amino acids. Germline V gene data show CDR1 as SGHTA and CDR2 as FQGNSA. CDR3: CASSLHQGNEAVQTQYF. The CDR3 DNA follows: TGTGCCAGCAGCTTGCATCAGGGGAACGAGGCTGTACAGACCCAGTACTTC.

The rearrangement joins TRBV7-2 to TRBJ2-1; TRBD2 might be the D (5 bases). The CDR3 extends over 15 amino acids. The germline CDR1 and CDR2 sequences are SGHTA and FQGNSA. Trimming left V 5 bases short and J 2 bases short, with 13 bases between. The CDR3 sequence is CASSDGVRAYNEQFF. The DNA for the CDR3 is TGTGCCAGCAGCGACGGGGTTCGGGCCTACAATGAGCAGTTCTTC.

The V call is TRBV29-1, the J call TRBJ2-3; D unresolved. This CDR3 spans 14 amino acids. The V end was cut by 6 bases, the J end by 2 bases, with 15 bases between. The germline V gene has CDR1 SQVTM and CDR2 ANQGSEA. The CDR3: CSVSPSAPTDTQYF. The CDR3 DNA is TGCAGCGTCTCCCCCTCAGCGCCCACAGATACGCAGTATTTT.

This clonotype appeared a few times. This chain's CDR3 is CSARARQDYEQYF. CDR3 bases: TGCAGTGCTAGAGCCCGGCAGGACTACGAGCAGTACTTC. The genes are TRBV20-1 and TRBJ2-7; D uncertain. Trimming cost V 1 base and J 3 bases, with 10 bases left between them. CDR1 and CDR2 from the germline V gene are DFQATT and SNEGSKA (reference sequence). CDR3 size: 13 residues.

The chain uses TRBV24-1 and TRBJ1-2, with 9 bases aligning to TRBD1. The CDR3 spans 14 residues. Trimming cost V 3 bases and J 8 bases; bases outside gene matches: 6. Germline CDR1 and CDR2: KGHDR and SFDVKD. CDR3 sequence reads: CATSDRDRVWGYTF. The CDR3 DNA is TGTGCCACCAGTGATCGGGACAGGGTCTGGGGCTACACCTTC.